This is a list of T cell receptor beta chains from one sample in a study of blood T cell repertoires in COVID-19. Data came from immunoSEQ multiplex PCR; TCRdb stores just in-frame clones and leaves some out. The table has some 120,000 clones, roughly 79% seen once. Input material: peripheral blood. These receptors all stem from a human donor in a cohort sampled during active COVID-19. Both conserved end residues are part of each CDR3. A D gene is named only where the DNA matches it firmly. Expanded clones are given a class, and other clones once, few, many or no size at all.

clone size	V gene	J gene	D gene	CDR3 DNA	CDR3 protein
.	TRBV7-3	TRBJ1-1	TRBD1	TGTGCCAGCAGCTTCGGGACAGGGCGTAACACTGAAGCTTTCTTT	CASSFGTGRNTEAFF
.	TRBV25-1	TRBJ2-7	.	TGTGCCAGCAGTGAAGTGCCAGGGGGGCGCGAGCAGTACTTC	CASSEVPGGREQYF
.	TRBV18	TRBJ1-6	.	TGTGCCAGCTCACCCAACGGTCGTAATTCACCCCTCCACTTT	CASSPNGRNSPLHF
few	TRBV9	TRBJ1-1	.	TGTGCCAGCAGCGCCGGACTGCACAACACTGAAGCTTTCTTT	CASSAGLHNTEAFF
once	TRBV19	TRBJ1-2	.	TGTGCCAGTAGTATAGTAGCAGGGAACGGCTACACCTTC	CASSIVAGNGYTF
.	TRBV7-8	TRBJ1-5	.	TGTGCCAGCAGCTTATTATGGGCGTCGGGCAATCAGCCCCAGCATTTT	CASSLLWASGNQPQHF
.	TRBV28	TRBJ1-2	.	TGTGCCAGCAGGGAGTTCCGAGGTAGCTACACCTTC	CASREFRGSYTF
.	TRBV12-5	TRBJ2-3	.	TGTGCTAGTGGTGAGGAGAGGGGGGATACGCAGTATTTT	CASGEERGDTQYF
once	TRBV18	TRBJ2-7	.	TGTGCCAGCTCACCATTCGGTGCCGAGCAGTACTTC	CASSPFGAEQYF
.	TRBV27	TRBJ1-2	TRBD1	TGTGCCAGCAGTCAGGACAGGGCCTATGGCTACACCTTC	CASSQDRAYGYTF
.	TRBV5-1	TRBJ2-3	.	TGCGCCAGCAGCTTCGGTGGAGACACAGATACGCAGTATTTT	CASSFGGDTDTQYF
once	TRBV19	TRBJ1-2	.	TGTGCCAGTAGTATTTTGGCGGGGGTAACTAACTATGGCTACACCTTC	CASSILAGVTNYGYTF
.	TRBV6-5	TRBJ2-5	TRBD1	TGTGCCAGCATACGGACAGGGGCACAAGAGACCCAGTACTTC	CASIRTGAQETQYF
.	TRBV5-1	TRBJ1-1	.	TGCGCCAGCAGCTTGGCCGGAGGGAACACTGAAGCTTTCTTT	CASSLAGGNTEAFF
.	TRBV6-2/TRBV6-3	TRBJ2-7	TRBD2	TGTGCCAGCAGTTACTCGGGGACTAGCGGGAGTAGGGCCTACGAGCAGTACTTC	CASSYSGTSGSRAYEQYF
.	TRBV7-2	TRBJ2-4	TRBD2	TGTGCCAGCAGCCAAGGCCCCGGGGGGACCAAAAACATTCAGTACTTC	CASSQGPGGTKNIQYF
.	TRBV30	TRBJ1-2	.	TGTGCCTGGACTCCGACAGGACTCTATGGCTACACCTTC	CAWTPTGLYGYTF
.	TRBV19	TRBJ2-2	TRBD2	TGTGCCAGTAGCCATAGACCGGGACTAGCGGGAAACACCGGGGAGCTGTTTTTT	CASSHRPGLAGNTGELFF
few	TRBV2	TRBJ1-1	.	TGTGCCAGCAATAGACAGCCCAGAATGAACACTGAAGCTTTCTTT	CASNRQPRMNTEAFF
.	TRBV27	TRBJ1-1	TRBD1	TGTGCCAGCAGTACGGGACAGGGGAGGTCAGCGAACACTGAAGCTTTCTTT	CASSTGQGRSANTEAFF
.	TRBV7-2	TRBJ2-7	TRBD1	TGTGCCAGCAGCTTAGGGAAGGCCGGGACAGGGCCTTGGGAGCAGTACTTC	CASSLGKAGTGPWEQYF
.	TRBV5-1	TRBJ1-4	TRBD1	TGCGCCAGCAGCTCTACAGGGGTATCCAATGAAAAACTGTTTTTT	CASSSTGVSNEKLFF
few	TRBV30	TRBJ1-2	.	TGTGCCTGGAGCCTACCGGGGGGGCGCGAGGGCTACACCTTC	CAWSLPGGREGYTF
.	TRBV27	TRBJ1-2	.	TGTGCCAGCAGTCGATTCGGGGGCTATGGCTACACCTTC	CASSRFGGYGYTF
.	TRBV9	TRBJ1-2	.	TGTGCCAGCAGCTTAAGATCGGACAGCGACTATGGCTACACCTTC	CASSLRSDSDYGYTF
few	TRBV7-3	TRBJ2-7	TRBD2	TGTGCCAGCAGCGAGACTAGCGGCCCCTACGAGCAGTACTTC	CASSETSGPYEQYF
.	TRBV7-9	TRBJ2-5	.	TGTGCCAGCAGCCTAGGACATCTACAAGAGACCCAGTACTTC	CASSLGHLQETQYF
.	TRBV30	TRBJ2-2	TRBD1	TGTGCCTGGAGTGGAAGACAGGGGGGAAGAGGCACCGGGGAGCTGTTTTTT	CAWSGRQGGRGTGELFF
.	TRBV9	TRBJ2-7	.	TGTGCCAGCAGCGTAGGCCCAGGGATTAACTACGAGCAGTACTTC	CASSVGPGINYEQYF
once	TRBV6-5	TRBJ1-5	.	TGTGCCAGCAGTTTACATGGCAATCAGCCCCAGCATTTT	CASSLHGNQPQHF
.	TRBV6-5	TRBJ1-1	TRBD1	TGTGCCAGCAGCGACGGGACAGGCAACACTGAAGCTTTCTTT	CASSDGTGNTEAFF
.	TRBV11-2	TRBJ2-5	.	TGTGCCAGCAGCTCGGACGGAGGGCCGCGCCAATTACCCCAAGAGACCCAGTACTTC	CASSSDGGPRQLPQETQYF
.	TRBV4-1	TRBJ1-4	.	TGCGCCAGCAGCCAAGAGGAGGCTCTGGAATCGGGAAAACTGTTTTTT	CASSQEEALESGKLFF
.	TRBV7-2	TRBJ2-3	TRBD1	TGTGCCAGCAGCTCACCGGGACAGGGGGAGTCAGATACGCAGTATTTT	CASSSPGQGESDTQYF
.	TRBV29-1	TRBJ1-1	.	TGCAGCGTTAGTACAGCTAACACTGAAGCTTTCTTT	CSVSTANTEAFF
.	TRBV28	TRBJ1-1	.	TGTGCCACGGGGTGGGCCGGCCAAGGCACTGAAGCTTTCTTT	CATGWAGQGTEAFF
.	TRBV6-5	TRBJ1-6	.	TGTGCCAGCAGTTACCCGACAGCACGCCTGGTACCCCTCCACTTT	CASSYPTARLVPLHF
.	TRBV30	TRBJ1-6	.	TGTGCCTGGGGGGAGAAATATAGCTCCTATAATTCACCCCTCCACTTT	CAWGEKYSSYNSPLHF
.	TRBV10-3	TRBJ2-7	TRBD2	TGTGCCATTCTAGCGGGGTCGTCTACCGAGCAGTACTTC	CAILAGSSTEQYF
.	TRBV9	TRBJ2-5	TRBD1	TGTGCCAGCAGCGCGTCAGGGGGCCAAGAGACCCAGTACTTC	CASSASGGQETQYF
.	TRBV18	TRBJ1-1	TRBD1	TGTGCCAGCTCCCTCACCCCGAACAGGGGCTCGAACACTGAAGCTTTCTTT	CASSLTPNRGSNTEAFF
.	TRBV27	TRBJ2-7	.	TGTGCCAGCAGTTTTTCTGGGACTCAGGGGGGCTACGAGCAGTACTTC	CASSFSGTQGGYEQYF
.	TRBV27	TRBJ1-5	.	TGTGCCAGCAGTTTATCGCGGCAGATCGGACAGCCCCAGCATTTT	CASSLSRQIGQPQHF
.	TRBV19	TRBJ2-3	TRBD2	TGTGCCAGTAAGCTAGCGGGAGGTTATACGCAGTATTTT	CASKLAGGYTQYF
.	TRBV7-2	TRBJ1-2	TRBD1	TGTGCCAGCAGCTCCTCAGGGGGCTTTAAGGGCTACACCTTC	CASSSSGGFKGYTF
.	TRBV7-2	TRBJ2-7	TRBD2	TGTGCCAGCAGCCCTGGGGGGGGACCCTACGAGCAGTACTTC	CASSPGGGPYEQYF
.	TRBV2	TRBJ1-2	TRBD1	TGTGCCAGCAGGGGTGGACAGGAGAACTATGGCTACACCTTC	CASRGGQENYGYTF
.	TRBV2	TRBJ1-5	TRBD1	TGTGCCAGCAGTTCGGGACAGGGGATGGTTCAGCCCCAGCATTTT	CASSSGQGMVQPQHF
.	TRBV7-2	TRBJ2-1	TRBD1	TGTGCCAGCAGACATTCACCGGGGACAGGGATGTATGAGCAGTTCTTC	CASRHSPGTGMYEQFF
.	TRBV10-3	TRBJ2-5	TRBD1	TGTGCCATCAGCGGTGGGGGACAGCAAGAGACCCAGTACTTC	CAISGGGQQETQYF
few	TRBV18	TRBJ2-2	.	TGTGCCAGCTCACCAATCGGCACCGGGGAGCTGTTTTTT	CASSPIGTGELFF
few	TRBV5-1	TRBJ1-1	.	TGCGCCAGCAGCTTGGCCGGGAGGGACCACACTGAAGCTTTCTTT	CASSLAGRDHTEAFF